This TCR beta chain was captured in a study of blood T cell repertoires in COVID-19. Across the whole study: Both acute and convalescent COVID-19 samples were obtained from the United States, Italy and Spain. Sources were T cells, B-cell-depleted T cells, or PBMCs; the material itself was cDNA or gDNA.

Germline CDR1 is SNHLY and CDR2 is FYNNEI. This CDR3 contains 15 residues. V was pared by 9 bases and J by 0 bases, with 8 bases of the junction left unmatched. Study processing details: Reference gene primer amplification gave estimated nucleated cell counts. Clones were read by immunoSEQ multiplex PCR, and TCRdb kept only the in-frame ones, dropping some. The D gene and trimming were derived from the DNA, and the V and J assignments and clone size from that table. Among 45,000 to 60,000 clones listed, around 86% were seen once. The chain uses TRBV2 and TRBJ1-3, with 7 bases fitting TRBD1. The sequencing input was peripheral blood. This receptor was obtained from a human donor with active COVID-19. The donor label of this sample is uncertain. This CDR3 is CASEGGPSSGNTIYF. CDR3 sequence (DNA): TGTGCCAGTGAAGGGGGCCCATCCTCTGGAAACACCATATATTTT.